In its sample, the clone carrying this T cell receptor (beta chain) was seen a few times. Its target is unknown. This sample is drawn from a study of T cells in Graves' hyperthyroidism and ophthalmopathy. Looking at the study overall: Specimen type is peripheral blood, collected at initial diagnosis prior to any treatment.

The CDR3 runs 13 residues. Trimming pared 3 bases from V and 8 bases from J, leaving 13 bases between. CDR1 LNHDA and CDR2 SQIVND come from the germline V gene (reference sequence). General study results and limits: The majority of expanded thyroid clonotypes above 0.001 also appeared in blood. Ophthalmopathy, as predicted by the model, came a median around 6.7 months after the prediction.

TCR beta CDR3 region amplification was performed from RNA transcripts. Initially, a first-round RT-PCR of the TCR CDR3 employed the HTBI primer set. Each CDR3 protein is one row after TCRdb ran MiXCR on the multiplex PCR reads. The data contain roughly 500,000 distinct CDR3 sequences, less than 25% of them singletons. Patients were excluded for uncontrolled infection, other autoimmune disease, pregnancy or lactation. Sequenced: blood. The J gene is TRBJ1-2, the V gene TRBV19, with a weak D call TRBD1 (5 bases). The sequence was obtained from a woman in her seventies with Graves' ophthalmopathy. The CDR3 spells CASSIGRRGGYTF. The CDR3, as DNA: TGTGCCAGTAGTATCGGACGACGGGGCGGCTACACCTTC.